The 10 T cell receptor beta chains presented below share a single source sample, sequenced in a study of blood T cells in healthy people across ages. The second PCR ran about 6 to 11 cycles with a sample-barcoded 5' primer and J-beta primers. TCRdb passed the 5' RACE reads through MiXCR, listing each CDR3 protein once. In the table there are some 890,000 distinct CDR3 sequences, 25% to 35% of which are singletons. The same sample was also used in a study of T cells of mothers and their children.

Sequences were obtained from blood. All receptors derive from a woman aged 35 to 49 in good health.

The V call is TRBV19, the J call TRBJ1-4, with D maybe TRBD1 (6 bases). V was clipped by 2 bases and J by 10 bases, with 14 bases between them. The CDR3 covers 14 residues. In germline, CDR1 is LNHDA, CDR2 SQIVND (reference sequence). The DNA of the CDR3 is TGTGCCAGTAGTATACCAGGGGTCGGCGGAAAACTGTTTTTT. Encoded protein: CASSIPGVGGKLFF.

V usage is TRBV27 and J usage is TRBJ1-2, with a weak D call TRBD1 (6 bases). The V end was cut by 6 bases, the J end by 2 bases, with 34 bases between. The CDR3 extends over 21 amino acids. CDR1 and CDR2 (germline): MNHEY, SMNVEV (reference sequence). For the CDR3, the DNA is TGTGCCAGCAGCCACCACGCGAAAGGGGATAAAGGGGGGTCCACCAACTATGGCTACACCTTC. Its translation is CASSHHAKGDKGGSTNYGYTF.

This clonotype was detected many times. The J gene is TRBJ1-6, the V gene TRBV9; possibly TRBD1 for D (6 bases). With 1 base removed from V and 2 bases from J, the gap between germline ends came to 10 bases. In germline, CDR1 is SGDLS, CDR2 YYNGEE. The CDR3 spans 16 residues. For the CDR3, the DNA is TGTGCCAGCAGCGTATCAGGGGACCCCTATAATTCACCCCTCCACTTT. This codes for CASSVSGDPYNSPLHF.

The chain has TRBV5-6 and TRBJ2-7, with 10 bases matching TRBD2. V shed 1 base, J shed 1 base, and the junction held 5 bases outside the gene matches. This CDR3 comprises 16 residues. Germline CDR1 is SGHDT and CDR2 is YYEEEE. This chain's CDR3 is CASSLRASGGSYEQYF. The CDR3 coding sequence is TGTGCCAGCAGCTTGAGGGCTAGCGGGGGTTCCTACGAGCAGTACTTC. Full variable domain (missing parts from reference TRBV5-6 and TRBJ2-7): DAGVTQSPTHLIKTRGQQVTLRCSPKSGHDTVSWYQQALGQGPQFIFQYYEEEERQRGNFPDRFSGHQFPNYSSELNVNALLLGDSALYLCASSLRASGGSYEQYFGPGTRLTVT.

Of note for this clonotype: This may stem from a read error, because a much larger clone lies one nucleotide away. The V call is TRBV6-5, the J call TRBJ2-7; 7 bases fit TRBD1. This CDR3 has 14 residues. The ends lost 6 bases at V and 0 bases at J; junction bases unmatched: 5. Germline values: CDR1 MNHEY, CDR2 SVGAGI. CDR3 coding DNA: TGTGCCAGCAGGTCGGACAGGAACTCCTACGAGCAGTACTTC. It codes for CASRSDRNSYEQYF.

This clonotype was seen more than once but under ten times. The chain is built from TRBV28 and TRBJ1-1, with a possible D match to TRBD1 (5 bases). Germline values: CDR1 MDHEN, CDR2 SYDVKM. This CDR3 is built from 16 residues. Trimming removed 2 bases at V and 4 bases at J, with 17 bases between. The CDR3 sequence is CASSLIRGSGGTEAFF. The CDR3 DNA sequence: TGTGCCAGCAGTTTAATCCGGGGCAGTGGTGGCACTGAAGCTTTCTTT. Based on the CDR3 plus reference TRBV28 and TRBJ1-1, the full variable domain is DVKVTQSSRYLVKRTGEKVFLECVQDMDHENMFWYRQDPGLGLRLIYFSYDVKMKEKGDIPEGYSVSREKKERFSLILESASTNQTSMYLCASSLIRGSGGTEAFFGQGTRLTVV.

The chain uses TRBV7-2 and TRBJ1-4; D remains ambiguous. Germline lookup yields CDR1 SGHTA and CDR2 FQGNSA. Trimming took 3 bases from V and 1 from J, leaving 6 bases between them. The CDR3 totals 14 residues. The DNA for the CDR3 is TGTGCCAGCAGCTTGGCCCTAACTAATGAAAAACTGTTTTTT. Residues: CASSLALTNEKLFF. Filled out from reference TRBV7-2 and TRBJ1-4, the complete variable domain reads GAGVSQSPSNKVTEKGKDVELRCDPISGHTALYWYRQSLGQGLEFLIYFQGNSAPDKSGLPSDRFSAERTGGSVSTLTIQRTQQEDSAVYLCASSLALTNEKLFFGSGTQLSVL.

This clonotype appeared a few times. The genes are TRBV7-2 and TRBJ2-7; D might be TRBD1 or TRBD2, each matching 5 bases. The V gene's germline CDR1 is SGHTA and CDR2 FQGNSA. V lost 4 bases to trimming and J lost 2 bases, with 12 bases between them. The CDR3 consists of 14 residues. The CDR3 region has the DNA TGTGCCAGCAGCTCAGGGACCAAACCCTACGAGCAGTACTTC. Residues: CASSSGTKPYEQYF.

Concerning this clonotype itself: A much larger clone lies a single base off, so this may be a read error. The J gene is TRBJ2-5, the V gene TRBV7-2, with D possibly matching TRBD2 (7 bases). Germline V gene lookup returns CDR1 SGHTA and CDR2 FQGNSA. Trimming took off 4 bases at V and 11 bases at J, with 17 bases between the two ends. The CDR3 length is 13 residues. In DNA, the CDR3 is TGTGCCAGCAGCTCCACGGGGGGCTACAAGCAGTACTTC. It translates to CASSSTGGYKQYF.

This clonotype showed up just a few times. This chain links TRBV5-1 with TRBJ2-5; 9 nucleotides align to TRBD2. The CDR3 is 15 amino acids. Germline trimming cut 5 bases from V and 4 bases from J; bases unmatched to any gene: 9. Germline V CDR1 and CDR2: SGHRS, YFSETQ. CDR3 loop: CASSRGASGVETQYF. As DNA, the CDR3 is TGCGCCAGCAGTCGAGGCGCTAGCGGGGTAGAGACCCAGTACTTC.